A single sample gave rise to the 9 T cell receptor beta chains below, sequenced in a study of blood T cell repertoires in COVID-19. TCRdb's table, derived via immunoSEQ multiplex PCR, lists solely in-frame clones and lacks some. The sample yields about 130,000 clones, roughly 83% seen once. Sequencing was performed on peripheral blood. These receptors were obtained from a woman aged 45-65 years with acute or convalescent COVID-19.

The chain carries TRBV19 and TRBJ1-2; perhaps TRBD1 as D (5 bases). V lost 2 bases and J 6 bases, leaving 19 bases between the germline ends. Looked up from germline, CDR1 is LNHDA and CDR2 is SQIVND (reference sequence). CDR3 size: 16 residues. The CDR3 loop is CASSIMGTGNRDGYTF. CDR3 coding DNA: TGTGCCAGTAGTATAATGGGTACAGGAAATCGGGATGGCTACACCTTC.

This rearrangement joins TRBV5-8 to TRBJ2-3; D unresolved. The V gene's germline CDR1 is SGHTS and CDR2 YDEGEE. Trimming took 0 bases from V and 9 from J, leaving 11 bases between them. This CDR3 spans 13 amino acids. CDR3 protein: CASSLGFRQTQYF. CDR3 bases: TGTGCCAGCAGCTTGGGATTCAGACAAACGCAGTATTTT.

The chain carries TRBV6-5 and TRBJ2-7; a possible D gene is TRBD2 (7 bases). CDR3 length equals 11 residues. Germline loops: CDR1 MNHEY, CDR2 SVGAGI. CDR3 region: CASTRGRGLLV. CDR3 coding DNA: TGTGCCAGCACGCGGGGGCGGGGGCTTTTAGTC.

The rearrangement uses TRBV5-1 and TRBJ1-1, with a tentative D call TRBD1 (5 bases). The V and J ends lost 0 bases and 0 bases respectively, with 12 bases between them. Per germline, CDR1 SGHRS and CDR2 YFSETQ. CDR3 length: 16 residues. The CDR3 loop reads CASSLAGRAMNTEAFF. CDR3 DNA sequence: TGCGCCAGCAGCTTGGCCGGCAGGGCCATGAACACTGAAGCTTTCTTT. The whole variable domain, filled in from reference TRBV5-1 and TRBJ1-1, reads KAGVTQTPRYLIKTRGQQVTLSCSPISGHRSVSWYQQTPGQGLQFLFEYFSETQRNKGNFPGRFSGRQFSNSRSEMNVSTLELGDSALYLCASSLAGRAMNTEAFFGQGTRLTVV.

This clone was detected a few times. CDR3 protein: CASSLGWTSGTQYF. CDR3 nucleotides: TGTGCCAGCAGCTTAGGTTGGACTAGCGGGACGCAGTATTTT. The chain recombines TRBV7-2 with TRBJ2-3, with 11 bases matching TRBD2. Germline assignment: CDR1 SGHTA and CDR2 FQGNSA. J lost 9 bases, V lost 1 base, and 3 bases had no gene match. The length of the CDR3 is 14 residues.

The DNA of the CDR3 is TGTGCCAGTACCGCAACACGGCAGGGGCTAGGTGGCTACACCTTC. Translation: CASTATRQGLGGYTF. V gene TRBV19 combines with J gene TRBJ1-2; tentative D call: TRBD1 (6 bases). The V and J ends lost 7 bases and 7 bases respectively, with 22 bases between them. The germline CDR1 and CDR2 sequences are LNHDA and SQIVND (reference sequence). The CDR3 consists of 15 residues.

The chain combines TRBV28 with TRBJ1-6; weak D call: TRBD1 (5 bases). CDR3 length equals 15 residues. V shed 3 bases and J shed 7 bases, with 13 bases lying between them. Germline CDR1 MDHEN, CDR2 SYDVKM. CDR3 protein: CASSLRQSQNSPLHF. CDR3 nucleotides: TGTGCCAGCAGTTTGAGACAGAGTCAAAATTCACCCCTCCACTTT.

The V and J genes are TRBV3-1 (or the pseudogene TRBV3-2) and TRBJ1-2; D possibly corresponds to TRBD1 (5 bases). The CDR3 has 13 amino acids. The germline V and J ends were trimmed by 4 bases and 10 bases, with 16 bases remaining between them. Germline V lookup: CDR1 LGHDT, CDR2 YNNKEL (reference sequence). In nucleotides, the CDR3 is TGTGCCAGCAGCCTCCAGGACAAGATCAACTACACCTTC. This codes for CASSLQDKINYTF.

The chain is built from TRBV7-7 and TRBJ2-2; D may be TRBD1 (6 bases). Trimming cost V 5 bases and J 5 bases, with 9 bases left between them. The CDR3 runs to 13 residues. The V gene's germline CDR1 is SSHAT and CDR2 FNYEAQ (reference sequence). The CDR3 DNA is TGTGCCAGCAGCCTACAGGGAACCGGGGAGCTGTTTTTT. It translates to CASSLQGTGELFF.